This T cell receptor (beta chain) was recovered during a study of post-analysis software for immune sequencing data. Study information: Relapsing-remitting, secondary progressive and progressive-relapsing courses of multiple sclerosis were included.

Germline V gene lookup returns CDR1 MNHNY and CDR2 SVGAGI (reference sequence). Trimming shortened V by 2 bases and J by 7 bases, and 8 bases separated the two germline ends. This CDR3 is 13 amino acids long. Sequencing libraries made from TCR beta cDNA carried unique molecular identifiers. TCRdb ran MiXCR on the PCR reads and lists one entry per CDR3 protein. The sample includes about 620,000 distinct CDR3 sequences, 44% of them seen just once. General observations from the study: Comparison of patients with controls showed roughly five TRBV segments more frequent in patients, TRBV5-6, TRBV5-1 and TRBV20-1 among them.

A remark on this clonotype: What it recognizes is unknown.

The receptor was isolated from a girl aged 10 to 17 with multiple sclerosis. The sample taken for sequencing was blood. J is TRBJ1-4 and V is TRBV6-6; the D gene is possibly TRBD1 (5 bases). In DNA form, the CDR3 reads TGTGCCAGCAGTTACCTGGGGACTGAAAAACTGTTTTTT. This codes for CASSYLGTEKLFF.